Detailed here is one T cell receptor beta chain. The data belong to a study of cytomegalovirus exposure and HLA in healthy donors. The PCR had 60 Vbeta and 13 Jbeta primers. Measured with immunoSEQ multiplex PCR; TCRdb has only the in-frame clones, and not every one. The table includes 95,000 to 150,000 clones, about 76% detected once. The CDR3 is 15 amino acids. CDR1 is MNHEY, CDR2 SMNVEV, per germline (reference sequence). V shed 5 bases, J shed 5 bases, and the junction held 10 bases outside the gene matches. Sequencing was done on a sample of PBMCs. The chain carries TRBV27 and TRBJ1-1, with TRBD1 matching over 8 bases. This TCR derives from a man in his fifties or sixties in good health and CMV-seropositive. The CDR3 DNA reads TGTGCCAGCAGTCCGTTGACAGGGGCTTGGACTGAAGCTTTCTTT. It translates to CASSPLTGAWTEAFF.